The 5 T cell receptor beta chains given below trace back to one sample, sequenced in a study of cytomegalovirus exposure and HLA in healthy donors. This PCR relied on a set of 60 Vbeta primers and 13 Jbeta primers. Sequencing was performed with immunoSEQ multiplex PCR; in TCRdb, only in-frame clones are kept and a portion is missing. The sample has fewer than 110,000 clones; 81% are singletons. Specimen: PBMCs. These TCRs come from a man aged 25-45 years in good health and CMV-seronegative.

This clone was picked up a small number of times. The chain couples TRBV5-6 to TRBJ1-5; D is unresolved. The CDR3 has 12 residues. The V end lost 7 bases, the J end lost 6 bases, and 11 bases lay between the germline ends. Germline CDR1 reads SGHDT; CDR2 reads YYEEEE. CDR3 region: CASSKGGQPQHF. Here the CDR3 DNA reads TGTGCCAGCTCTAAGGGAGGTCAGCCCCAGCATTTT.

The J gene is TRBJ2-7, the V gene TRBV7-6, with 9 positions matching TRBD1. In germline, CDR1 is SGHVS, CDR2 FNYEAQ. This CDR3 has 15 amino acids. The J segment lost 2 bases and the V segment lost 2 bases, leaving 4 bases of the junction unmatched. CDR3 protein: CASSLSTGGPYEQYF. CDR3 sequence (DNA): TGTGCCAGCAGCTTATCTACAGGGGGCCCCTACGAGCAGTACTTC.

The chain uses TRBV9 and TRBJ2-1; 7 bases are shared with TRBD2. The CDR3 is 15 residues long. CDR1 is SGDLS, CDR2 YYNGEE, per germline. V gave up 3 bases and J gave up 0 bases; unmatched junction bases: 3. The CDR3 DNA reads as TGTGCCAGCAGCGGGGAGGGCAGCTCCTACAATGAGCAGTTCTTC. Amino acid sequence: CASSGEGSSYNEQFF.

The genes are TRBV27 and TRBJ2-2, with 9 positions matching TRBD2. The J segment lost 1 base and the V segment lost 7 bases, leaving 4 bases of the junction unmatched. Germline CDR1 MNHEY, CDR2 SMNVEV (reference sequence). The CDR3 extends over 15 amino acids. In DNA form, the CDR3 reads TGTGCCAGCAAGGCGGGAGGGGGGAACACCGGGGAGCTGTTTTTT. Residues: CASKAGGGNTGELFF.

This clone has a handful of counts. The chain recombines TRBV5-1 with TRBJ1-1; D not resolved. This CDR3 has 15 residues. Germline lookup yields CDR1 SGHRS and CDR2 YFSETQ. The germline V and J ends were trimmed by 1 base and 1 base, with 11 bases remaining between them. The CDR3 reads CASSLYSAENTEAFF. CDR3 coding DNA: TGCGCCAGCAGCTTGTACTCGGCGGAGAACACTGAAGCTTTCTTT.